This T cell receptor beta chain was profiled in a study of CD8+ T cells in alopecia areata. Investigators isolated RNA and reverse transcribed it into cDNA to act as the sequencing template. Profiling relied on immunoSEQ multiplex PCR, and the TCRdb table lists in-frame clones only, not all of them. Altogether about 220,000 clones are present, about 58% being singletons, with the ten largest covering about 1.4%. Described treatment: oral pan-JAK inhibitor, 5-10 mg twice daily. CDR3 length: 13 residues. Trimming cost V 3 bases and J 4 bases, with 9 bases left between them. The germline V gene encodes CDR1 MGHDK and CDR2 SYGVNS.

This chain uses TRBV25-1 with TRBJ1-1; D is undetermined. The sequence came from a human donor with alopecia areata. Sequencing used CD4+ T cells sorted from blood, obtained at week 4, from a patient treated with tofacitinib. This CDR3 is CASSDGLSTEAFF. The DNA for the CDR3 is TGTGCCAGCAGTGACGGGCTTAGCACTGAAGCTTTCTTT.